The 26 T cell receptor beta chains presented below share a single source sample, sequenced in a study of Tregs in tolerant kidney transplant recipients. Clones were sequenced by immunoSEQ multiplex PCR, and TCRdb holds only the in-frame ones, with some missing. The sample table includes approximately 49,000 clones. Sequenced here: CD4+ T cells from blood, sampled before the transplant. These receptors were collected from a human donor who received a combined kidney and bone marrow transplant.

Regarding this clone: The DNA ends 3 residues before the CDR3 does, and the rest of the CDR3 is filled in from the germline J gene. The chain couples TRBV18 to TRBJ2-7; D is unresolved. Trimming cost V 2 bases and J 2 bases, with 10 bases left between them. This CDR3 spans 14 amino acids. The germline gives CDR1 KGHSH, CDR2 LQKENI. CDR3 protein: CASSPAAGPYEQYF. The covered CDR3 bases are TGTGCCAGCTCACCAGCTGCAGGTCCCTACGAG.

As to this clone: The CDR3 is cut off 3 residues early in the read; its end comes from the germline J gene. The chain links TRBV5-1 to TRBJ2-1; TRBD2 matches 10 bases. CDR3 size: 14 residues. Germline CDR1 SGHRS, CDR2 YFSETQ. Losses at the gene ends were 5 bases for V and 7 bases for J; bases not matched to a gene: 6. CDR3 amino acids: CASSLAGGGNEQFF. Incomplete CDR3 DNA: TGCGCCAGCAGTTTAGCGGGAGGTGGTAATGAG.

As regards this clone: The read gets to within 3 residues of the CDR3 end, and the germline J gene fills in the rest. The rearrangement uses TRBV11-2 and TRBJ2-7; D unclear. Trimming removed 1 base at V and 3 bases at J, with 13 bases between. CDR3 length: 15 amino acids. Looked up from germline, CDR1 is SGHAT and CDR2 is FQNNGV. The CDR3 bases that were read are TGTGCCAGCAGCTTAGTGGTGACTTTAGGCTACGAG. It is translated as CASSLVVTLGYE. The whole CDR3 reads CASSLVVTLGYEQYF.

In the case of this clone: The read ends 3 residues before the CDR3 terminus; that terminus is restored from the germline J gene. V and J are TRBV5-1 and TRBJ2-6, with D possibly TRBD1 on 5 matching bases. V lost 0 bases and J lost 9, with 7 bases in between. Germline-derived CDR1 and CDR2 are SGHRS and YFSETQ. CDR3 length: 13 amino acids. The CDR3 sequence is CASSLEQVNVLTF. The sequenced CDR3 bases are TGCGCCAGCAGCTTGGAACAGGTCAACGTC.

Of note for this clone: The read falls 3 residues short of the CDR3 end, and the missing part is taken from the germline J gene. The chain links TRBV7-8 to TRBJ1-1; the D is unclear. V was pared by 1 base and J by 3 bases, with 9 bases between. Germline-derived CDR1 and CDR2 are SGHVS and FQNEAQ. The CDR3 totals 14 residues. The covered CDR3 bases are TGTGCCAGCAGCTTAGTAGAACGGGACACTGAA. Protein product: CASSLVERDTE. The whole CDR3 protein is CASSLVERDTEAFF.

Worth noting for this clone: From the germline J gene comes the end of the CDR3, since the read stops 3 residues before it. The V and J genes are TRBV29-1 and TRBJ2-3, with TRBD1 matching 12 bases. The CDR3 runs 16 residues. The junction had 8 bases not matched to a gene; V was cut back by 3 bases and J by 4 bases. The V gene's germline CDR1 is SQVTM and CDR2 ANQGSEA. The CDR3 sequence is CSVDGTGTGGPDTQYF. The sequenced CDR3 bases are TGCAGCGTTGACGGGACCGGGACAGGGGGCCCAGATACG.

A note on this clone: The read falls 3 residues short of the CDR3 end, and the missing part is taken from the germline J gene. This rearrangement joins TRBV30 to TRBJ2-1; TRBD2 matches at 7 bases. J lost 6 bases, V lost 0 bases, and 2 bases had no gene match. This CDR3 has 13 residues. Germline assignment: CDR1 GTSNPN and CDR2 SVGIG (reference sequence). The part of the CDR3 DNA that was read is TGTGCCTGGAGTGTAGCGGGGACCAATGAG. Amino acid sequence: CAWSVAGTNE. The whole CDR3 protein reads CAWSVAGTNEQFF.

Comment on this clone: The read ends 3 residues shy of where the CDR3 ends; the end is completed using the germline J gene. The chain carries TRBV20-1 and TRBJ1-1; 9 bases align to TRBD1. Per germline, CDR1 DFQATT and CDR2 SNEGSKA (reference sequence). The CDR3 covers 15 residues. The CDR3 is CSARATLPGQGSAFF. The CDR3 DNA, read in part, is TGCAGTGCTAGAGCGACTTTACCGGGACAGGGATCC.

CDR3 region: CASSAQAGGDHEQFF. CDR3 bases read: TGTGCCAGCAGTGCTCAAGCGGGTGGGGACCATGAG. This chain joins TRBV6-1 and TRBJ2-1; a possible D gene is TRBD2 (6 bases). The CDR3 end lies 3 residues beyond the end of the read and is filled in from the germline J gene. The CDR3 spans 15 residues. Germline V lookup: CDR1 MNHNS, CDR2 SASEGT. V was cut by 4 bases and J by 8 bases, with 18 bases left in between.

Regarding this clone: The read gets to within 3 residues of the CDR3 end, and the germline J gene fills in the rest. The gene calls are TRBV5-1 and TRBJ2-5, with D possibly matching TRBD1 (6 bases). Germline CDR1 reads SGHRS; CDR2 reads YFSETQ. This CDR3 is built from 15 residues. Deletions cut 2 bases from V and 5 bases from J, with 16 bases between. The CDR3 here is CASSLNRGQGETQYF. The CDR3 DNA, read in part, is TGCGCCAGCAGCTTAAACAGAGGGCAGGGGGAGACC.

Turning to this clone: Coverage ceases 3 residues before the CDR3 finishes, and the germline J gene fills in the end. The chain has TRBV30 and TRBJ2-6; 7 positions match TRBD1. CDR1 GTSNPN and CDR2 SVGIG come from the germline V gene (reference sequence). The CDR3 has 15 residues. V lost 1 base to trimming and J lost 0 bases; unmatched junction nucleotides: 0. The DNA read from the CDR3 is TGTGCCTGGAGTGAGGGGGCCTCTGGGGCCAACGTC. Its translation is CAWSEGASGANV. The CDR3 as a whole reads CAWSEGASGANVLTF.

Notes on this clone: The CDR3 extends 3 residues past the end of the read, so its final part is completed from the germline J gene. The chain recombines TRBV28 with TRBJ1-3; 7 nucleotides agree with TRBD1. The CDR3 is 14 amino acids. CDR1 and CDR2 (germline): MDHEN, SYDVKM. V was pared by 5 bases and J by 2 bases, with 3 bases of the junction left unmatched. CDR3 region: CASSDRAAGNTIYF. The sequenced part of the CDR3 DNA is TGTGCCAGCAGTGACAGGGCGGCTGGAAACACC.

For this clone: The read ends 3 residues early relative to the CDR3; the germline J gene fills the gap. The J gene is TRBJ2-7, the V gene TRBV11-2, with D hard to call. V was trimmed by 0 bases and J by 6 bases, leaving 6 bases between them. Germline CDR1 reads SGHAT; CDR2 reads FQNNGV. CDR3 length: 12 amino acids. The CDR3 sequence is CASSLETGEQYF. CDR3 DNA, as far as it was read: TGTGCCAGCAGCTTAGAAACCGGCGAG.

Concerning this clone: Sequence at one end of the junction differs from germline and may be a read error. The CDR3 end is not reached by the read, which stops 3 residues before it; the germline J gene fills it in. The chain has TRBV6-2 or TRBV6-3 and TRBJ1-1; D may be TRBD1 (5 bases). This CDR3 spans 16 amino acids. Germline CDR1 is MNHEY and CDR2 is SVGEGT. This CDR3 reads CASSYSRGVGVTEAFF. The DNA read from the CDR3 is TGTGCCAGTAGTTACTCGCGGGGGGTTGGTGTCACTGAA.

Points on this clone: The read halts 3 residues ahead of the CDR3 end, with the missing end drawn from the germline J gene. The genes are TRBV20-1 and TRBJ1-5; D uncertain. The V gene lost 3 bases and the J gene lost 4 bases, with 10 bases spanning the gap. Germline V gene data show CDR1 as DFQATT and CDR2 as SNEGSKA (reference sequence). CDR3 length: 13 amino acids. The covered CDR3 bases are TGCAGTGCTAGTCGGGTCTGGAATCAGCCC. This codes for CSASRVWNQP. From start to end, the CDR3 is CSASRVWNQPQHF.

On this clone itself: The read falls 3 residues short of the CDR3 end, and the missing part is taken from the germline J gene. The chain uses TRBV19 and TRBJ1-2; D is possibly TRBD1 (6 bases). This CDR3 contains 14 residues. Germline CDR1 is LNHDA and CDR2 is SQIVND (reference sequence). Trimming took 3 bases from V and 5 from J, leaving 13 bases between them. CDR3: CASSIPGHPYGYTF. CDR3 DNA, as far as it was read: TGTGCCAGTAGTATCCCGGGACACCCATATGGC.

On this clone: The read terminates 3 residues ahead of where the CDR3 ends, so the germline J gene completes it. The chain uses TRBV5-1 and TRBJ2-7; maybe TRBD1 (5 bases). Per the germline V gene, CDR1 is SGHRS and CDR2 is YFSETQ. The CDR3 sequence is 14 residues long. The ends were cut back, 0 bases at V and 2 bases at J, with 9 bases in the middle. Here the CDR3 reads CASSLVPQAYEQYF. CDR3 DNA, as far as it was read: TGCGCCAGCAGCTTGGTACCACAGGCCTACGAG.

Concerning this clone itself: The read ends 3 residues shy of where the CDR3 ends; the end is completed using the germline J gene. This chain joins TRBV5-1 and TRBJ2-5, with 10 bases matching TRBD2. The CDR3 length is 15 residues. Trimming cost V 3 bases and J 1 base; bases outside gene matches: 3. Looked up from germline, CDR1 is SGHRS and CDR2 is YFSETQ. CDR3 DNA, as far as it was read: TGCGCCAGCAGCTGGGGACTAGCGTCCCAAGAGACC. This codes for CASSWGLASQET. The full CDR3 protein reads CASSWGLASQETQYF.

With regard to this clone: The observed sequence ends 3 residues before the CDR3 terminus, with the missing tail filled in from the germline J gene. The rearrangement joins TRBV7-2 to TRBJ2-5; TRBD1 aligns across 8 bases. Germline values: CDR1 SGHTA, CDR2 FQGNSA. Trimming cost V 2 bases and J 5 bases; bases outside gene matches: 1. The CDR3 loop spans 13 amino acids. The CDR3 reads CASSLRTGETQYF. Partial CDR3 DNA: TGTGCCAGCAGCTTACGGACAGGGGAGACC.

As for this clone: The read is 3 residues too short to cover the CDR3 end, so that end is filled in from the germline J gene. The chain carries TRBV19 and TRBJ2-1, with 12 bases identical to TRBD2. Trimming removed 3 bases from V and 4 bases from J; junction bases left unmatched: 4. The CDR3 is 16 amino acids. From germline, CDR1 is LNHDA and CDR2 SQIVND (reference sequence). CDR3 sequence reads: CASSIWTSGNYNEQFF. CDR3 DNA (partial): TGTGCCAGTAGTATTTGGACTAGCGGGAATTACAATGAG.

Details on this clone: The read terminates 3 residues ahead of where the CDR3 ends, so the germline J gene completes it. The chain recombines TRBV5-1 with TRBJ1-1; 9 nucleotides agree with TRBD1. Germline trimming cut 5 bases from V and 7 bases from J; bases unmatched to any gene: 15. The CDR3 is 16 residues long. Germline loops: CDR1 SGHRS, CDR2 YFSETQ. CDR3 bases read: TGCGCCAGCAGACCGGTTTACAGGGGGCCGAATGATGAA. It encodes CASRPVYRGPNDE. The whole CDR3 protein reads CASRPVYRGPNDEAFF.

A word on this clone: The read gets to within 3 residues of the CDR3 end, and the germline J gene fills in the rest. V and J are TRBV2 and TRBJ2-7; 12 nucleotides line up with TRBD2. CDR1 and CDR2 from the germline V gene are SNHLY and FYNNEI. V was pared by 4 bases and J by 0 bases, with 1 base of the junction left unmatched. CDR3 length: 15 amino acids. The CDR3 region is CASSGTSGNSYEQYF. Incomplete CDR3 DNA: TGTGCCAGCAGTGGGACTAGCGGGAACTCCTACGAG.

As regards this clone: The read comes to an end 3 residues before the CDR3 does, leaving the germline J gene to fill in the end. The genes are TRBV7-2 and TRBJ2-7; TRBD1 might be the D (5 bases). The CDR3 sequence is 13 residues long. Germline V gene sequence: CDR1 SGHTA, CDR2 FQGNSA. The V end was cut by 1 base, the J end by 6 bases, with 10 bases between. This CDR3 reads CASSLDPGIEQYF. The sequenced CDR3 bases are TGTGCCAGCAGCTTAGACCCAGGGATCGAG.

As to this clone: The observed sequence ends 3 residues before the CDR3 terminus, with the missing tail filled in from the germline J gene. The V and J genes are TRBV10-3 and TRBJ2-7, with a possible D match to TRBD1 (6 bases). The CDR3 length is 15 residues. Germline values: CDR1 ENHRY, CDR2 SYGVKD. V was trimmed by 6 bases and J by 2 bases, leaving 17 bases between them. CDR3 bases read: TGTGCCATCAGAGCTGCCGACAGGCCGACCTACGAG. Its translation is CAIRAADRPTYE. The complete CDR3 reads CAIRAADRPTYEQYF.

Concerning this clone itself: Sequencing ends 3 residues short of the CDR3 end; the germline J gene provides the rest. The genes are TRBV2 and TRBJ1-5; 7 nucleotides align to TRBD1. The CDR3 spans 15 residues. Unmatched junction bases numbered 5, after V lost 2 bases and J lost 4 bases. Per germline, CDR1 SNHLY and CDR2 FYNNEI. Incomplete CDR3 DNA: TGTGCCAGCAGTGAAAGACAGGGAGGGAATCAGCCC. Encoded protein: CASSERQGGNQP. The complete CDR3 sequence is CASSERQGGNQPQHF.

As regards this clone: The sequence runs out 3 residues before the end of the CDR3; the remainder is reconstructed from the germline J gene. The chain has TRBV20-1 and TRBJ2-7; D unresolved. The CDR3 sequence is 12 residues long. Germline loops: CDR1 DFQATT, CDR2 SNEGSKA (reference sequence). Trimming cost V 5 bases and J 0 bases, with 8 bases left between them. CDR3 residues: CSAPTSSYEQYF. The part of the CDR3 DNA that was read is TGCAGTGCTCCAACCAGCTCCTACGAG.